This passage covers 21 T cell receptor beta chains from one sample sequenced in a study of regulatory T cells in long-lasting Graves disease. Indicated time point: newly diagnosed GD, antithyroid drugs for less than 3 months. The TCR library was made from RNA that had been extracted from PBMCs in TRIzol. Assembly of TCR beta libraries relied on iRepertoire HTBI primers together with Arm-PCR of CDR3 regions. TCRdb reprocessed the multiplex PCR reads with MiXCR, giving one entry per CDR3 protein. This table has about 360,000 distinct CDR3 sequences, roughly 16% appearing once. The sample was also linked to a second study, of T cells in Graves' hyperthyroidism and ophthalmopathy.

Specimen: peripheral blood mononuclear cells (PBMCs), collected at new diagnosis, from a patient treated with antithyroid drugs. These receptors came from a woman aged 18-29 years with Graves disease.

This clonotype was recorded many times. The chain combines TRBV5-1 with TRBJ2-7; no clear D gene. Between the trimmed V and J ends, which lost 1 base and 1 base, there was a span of 12 bases. The CDR3 loop spans 15 amino acids. In germline, CDR1 is SGHRS, CDR2 YFSETQ. Here the CDR3 DNA reads TGCGCCAGCAGCTTGAGTGCGGCAGAATCCTACGAGCAGTACTTC. Protein sequence: CASSLSAAESYEQYF.

This clonotype was seen more than once but under ten times. The likely explanation is a read error, given a far larger clone one base away. The V gene is TRBV2, the J gene TRBJ2-7, with 9 bases matching TRBD2. Germline lookup yields CDR1 SNHLY and CDR2 FYNNEI. V shed 5 bases and J 7 bases; nucleotides not matched to a gene: 6. This CDR3 comprises 13 residues. CDR3 in amino acids: CASSFSGGNEQYF. The CDR3 DNA reads TGTGCCAGCAGTTTTAGCGGGGGCAATGAGCAGTACTTC.

This clonotype was counted ten times or more. The chain recombines TRBV11-2 with TRBJ2-3; 12 nucleotides line up with TRBD1. The CDR3 totals 14 residues. Trimming took 4 bases from V and 7 from J; bases not matched to a gene: 3. Germline CDR1 is SGHAT and CDR2 is FQNNGV. For the CDR3, the DNA is TGTGCCAGCAGCTCGGGACAGGGGGCGAATACGCAGTATTTT. Its protein product is CASSSGQGANTQYF.

In DNA form, the CDR3 reads TGCGCCAGCAGCGAGCAGGGGGGGAGAGGCTATGGCTACACCTTC. As protein: CASSEQGGRGYGYTF. The chain couples TRBV5-1 to TRBJ1-2; TRBD1 matches at 7 bases. CDR3 length equals 15 residues. Trimming cost V 4 bases and J 4 bases; bases outside gene matches: 10. CDR1 is SGHRS and CDR2 is YFSETQ in the germline V gene.

This clonotype was counted a few times. The chain links TRBV6-1 to TRBJ1-2; D is perhaps TRBD1 (5 bases). Germline V gives CDR1 MNHNS, CDR2 SASEGT. Trimming shortened V by 4 bases and J by 6 bases, and 18 bases separated the two germline ends. The CDR3 has 15 amino acids. The CDR3 sequence: CASSGPLRGRNGYTF. In DNA form, the CDR3 reads TGTGCCAGCAGTGGCCCCTTGAGGGGAAGGAATGGCTACACCTTC.

Ten or more counts support this clonotype. This sequence joins TRBV10-3 and TRBJ2-3; 9 nucleotides agree with TRBD1. Germline values: CDR1 ENHRY, CDR2 SYGVKD. This CDR3 contains 14 residues. Trimming removed 4 bases from V and 4 bases from J; junction bases left unmatched: 3. CDR3 in amino acids: CAISGTGESDTQYF. The DNA for the CDR3 is TGTGCCATCAGTGGGACAGGGGAGTCAGATACGCAGTATTTT.

This clonotype has a handful of counts. The chain employs TRBV12-3 or TRBV12-4 and TRBJ2-6, with 9 bases lining up with TRBD1. V dropped 3 bases and J dropped 1; count of bases not matched to a gene: 4. This CDR3 has 17 residues. The CDR3 DNA reads as TGTGCCAGCAGTTTTTACAGGGGGCGGTCTGGGGCCAACGTCCTGACTTTC. Translating it yields CASSFYRGRSGANVLTF.

Concerning this clonotype itself: At one of its ends the junction is not consistent with the germline gene, which may arise from a read error. The gene calls are TRBV5-1 and TRBJ1-6; D is ambiguous. The CDR3 totals 14 residues. Germline-derived CDR1 and CDR2 are SGHRS and YFSETQ. The CDR3 region has the DNA TGTGCCAGCAGCTTGGCCCGGGGTGGATCACCCCTCCACTTT. Its protein product is CASSLARGGSPLHF.

J is TRBJ2-1 and V is TRBV5-6, with D maybe TRBD2 (6 bases). The length of the CDR3 is 13 residues. V lost 0 bases, J lost 15 bases, and 16 bases lay in between. Germline assignment: CDR1 SGHDT and CDR2 YYEEEE. The CDR3 DNA sequence: TGTGCCAGCAGCTTGGCTTCTAGCGAATCACTGTTCTTC. Its protein is CASSLASSESLFF.

There are many counts of this clonotype. V gene TRBV6-1 combines with J gene TRBJ1-1; the D is unclear. Germline values: CDR1 MNHNS, CDR2 SASEGT. The CDR3 is 14 residues long. The V end was cut by 7 bases, the J end by 7 bases, with 19 bases between. CDR3 bases: TGTGCCAGCATCCCCGACATCTCGGGGTATGAAGCTTTCTTT. It codes for CASIPDISGYEAFF.

A single count supports this clonotype. The chain employs TRBV5-1 and TRBJ2-7, with TRBD2 identical over 8 bases. This CDR3 contains 15 residues. Germline lookup yields CDR1 SGHRS and CDR2 YFSETQ. V lost 4 bases and J lost 3; bases outside the gene matches: 9. CDR3 amino acids: CASSPGLARVYEQYF. For the CDR3, the DNA is TGCGCCAGCAGCCCTGGACTAGCCCGGGTCTACGAGCAGTACTTC.

This clonotype was detected many times. The gene calls are TRBV7-2 and TRBJ2-1, with D unresolved. This CDR3 contains 12 residues. The germline V gene has CDR1 SGHTA and CDR2 FQGNSA. Trimming removed 2 bases from V and 9 bases from J, with 8 bases in between. The chain's CDR3 is CASSLLVSEQFF. The CDR3 DNA follows: TGTGCCAGCAGCTTACTGGTCAGTGAGCAGTTCTTC.

The V and J genes are TRBV7-3 and TRBJ2-3; D tentatively reads TRBD1 or TRBD2 (7 bases each). Germline V gene lookup returns CDR1 SGHTA and CDR2 FQGTGA. The CDR3 has 16 amino acids. V lost 2 bases, J lost 0 bases, and 12 bases lay in between. The CDR3: CASSLQGGGSTDTQYF. CDR3 DNA: TGTGCCAGCAGCTTACAGGGGGGGGGTAGCACAGATACGCAGTATTTT.

The sample holds many counts of this clonotype. J is TRBJ2-1 and V is TRBV12-3 or TRBV12-4, with 9 bases that match TRBD1. V gave up 3 bases and J gave up 5 bases; unmatched junction bases: 11. This CDR3 has 17 amino acids. Written as DNA, the CDR3 is TGTGCCAGCAGTTTCCTCGCCCCGGGACAGGGCGACAATGAGCAGTTCTTC. Translation: CASSFLAPGQGDNEQFF.

The rearrangement joins TRBV27 to TRBJ2-7; 7 nucleotides line up with TRBD2. V lost 6 bases to trimming and J lost 0 bases; unmatched junction nucleotides: 8. CDR3 size: 15 residues. Germline CDR1 is MNHEY and CDR2 is SMNVEV (reference sequence). CDR3: CASSPSRGYSYEQYF. Written as DNA, the CDR3 is TGTGCCAGCAGCCCTTCGCGGGGGTACTCCTACGAGCAGTACTTC.

The rearrangement joins TRBV4-1 to TRBJ2-7; no reliable D call. Per germline, CDR1 MGHRA and CDR2 YSYEKL. The CDR3 sequence is 12 residues long. V was pared by 7 bases and J by 11 bases, with 18 bases between. The CDR3, as DNA: TGCGCCAGCACCGGCTTAAGTCTGGTAAAGTACTTC. Translated: CASTGLSLVKYF.

Many counts were recorded for this clonotype. The V call is TRBV6-1, the J call TRBJ2-7; the D is unclear. This CDR3 has 15 residues. V lost 5 bases and J 0 bases, leaving 14 bases between the germline ends. Germline V gene sequence: CDR1 MNHNS, CDR2 SASEGT. CDR3 loop: CASSPLVRSSYEQYF. CDR3 DNA sequence: TGTGCCAGCAGTCCATTGGTCCGTAGCTCCTACGAGCAGTACTTC.

This clonotype has a handful of counts. The chain links TRBV3-1 to TRBJ2-2; the D gene could be TRBD1 or TRBD2 (6 bases each). The CDR3 consists of 17 residues. With 0 bases removed from V and 3 bases from J, the gap between germline ends came to 14 bases. Germline V CDR1 and CDR2: LGHDT, YNNKEL (reference sequence). In DNA form, the CDR3 reads TGTGCCAGCAGCCAAGAAACGGGGGACATTTACACCGGGGAGCTGTTTTTT. Amino acids: CASSQETGDIYTGELFF.

V and J are TRBV18 and TRBJ2-1; 8 nucleotides align to TRBD2. The germline V gene has CDR1 KGHSH and CDR2 LQKENI. The CDR3 has 15 amino acids. J was trimmed by 10 bases and V by 2 bases; bases with no gene match: 10. DNA for the CDR3: TGTGCCAGCTCACCAGGGACTAGTAGTGTTGGGGAGCAGTTCTTC. Protein sequence: CASSPGTSSVGEQFF.

The gene calls are TRBV20-1 and TRBJ1-1; D may be TRBD1 (6 bases). The germline V gene has CDR1 DFQATT and CDR2 SNEGSKA (reference sequence). The V gene lost 6 bases and the J gene lost 0 bases, with 17 bases spanning the gap. The CDR3 runs 15 residues. The CDR3 protein is CSAINLQGLNTEAFF. The CDR3 DNA reads as TGCAGTGCCATTAACTTACAGGGCTTGAACACTGAAGCTTTCTTT.

This clonotype has ten or more counts. The chain uses TRBV11-2 and TRBJ2-1; 12 bases fit TRBD2. The CDR3 loop spans 16 amino acids. Germline V CDR1 and CDR2: SGHAT, FQNNGV. With 5 bases clipped from V and 7 bases from J, the junction kept 9 bases outside the gene matches. CDR3 residues: CASSPSLAGGLNEQFF. The CDR3 region has the DNA TGTGCCAGCAGCCCATCACTAGCGGGAGGTCTGAATGAGCAGTTCTTC.